Below are 24 T cell receptor beta chains sequenced from a single sample in a study of shared clonotypes between healthy human individuals. Data came from immunoSEQ multiplex PCR; TCRdb stores just in-frame clones and leaves some out. The table includes fewer than 800,000 clones, 92% detected once. CD45RO-negative cells were positively selected for CCR7, leaving out terminally differentiated effector memory CD45RA+ cells. The sequenced sample was naive CD8+ T cells sorted from blood. The receptors here all came from a man aged 30-40 years in good health.

The chain joins TRBV6-1 to TRBJ2-3; possibly TRBD1 for D (5 bases). The CDR3 is made up of 16 amino acids. Trimming took off 1 base at V and 2 bases at J, with 13 bases between the two ends. The germline V gene has CDR1 MNHNS and CDR2 SASEGT. The CDR3 DNA follows: TGTGCCAGCAGTGAAGGGACACCATGGGACACAGATACGCAGTATTTT. Encoded protein: CASSEGTPWDTDTQYF.

The chain employs TRBV11-2 and TRBJ2-1; TRBD2 aligns across 8 bases. The CDR3 sequence is 15 residues long. V lost 5 bases to trimming and J lost 7 bases; unmatched junction nucleotides: 10. The germline gives CDR1 SGHAT, CDR2 FQNNGV. The CDR3 loop reads CASSVSGSNVNEQFF. As DNA, the CDR3 is TGTGCCAGCAGCGTCAGCGGGAGTAATGTAAATGAGCAGTTCTTC.

Remarks on this clone: Other DNA sequences within the sample encode an identical CDR3. The chain links TRBV29-1 to TRBJ2-1, with 14 bases aligning to TRBD2. Germline CDR1 is SQVTM and CDR2 is ANQGSEA. The J segment lost 6 bases and the V segment lost 6 bases, leaving 1 base of the junction unmatched. The CDR3 is 13 residues long. DNA of the CDR3: TGCAGCGTAGGGACTAGCGGGAGCAATGAGCAGTTCTTC. Encoded protein: CSVGTSGSNEQFF.

CDR3 protein: CASIAAGGRSFYYGYTF. Here the CDR3 DNA reads TGTGCCAGCATCGCGGCGGGGGGTCGATCTTTTTACTATGGCTACACCTTC. The J gene is TRBJ1-2, the V gene TRBV7-9; tentative D call: TRBD1 (5 bases). The germline V gene encodes CDR1 SEHNR and CDR2 FQNEAQ (reference sequence). The CDR3 has 17 residues. Trimming took off 7 bases at V and 3 bases at J, with 24 bases between the two ends.

V gene TRBV20-1 combines with J gene TRBJ1-1; no reliable D call. This CDR3 is 10 amino acids long. V lost 6 bases, J lost 4 bases, and 6 bases lay in between. Germline loops: CDR1 DFQATT, CDR2 SNEGSKA (reference sequence). Here the CDR3 DNA reads TGCAGTGCGGGGAGCACTGAAGCTTTCTTT. This sequence encodes CSAGSTEAFF.

The chain joins TRBV27 to TRBJ2-3, with 10 positions matching TRBD2. The CDR3 contains 15 residues. V dropped 2 bases and J dropped 8; count of bases not matched to a gene: 7. Looked up from germline, CDR1 is MNHEY and CDR2 is SMNVEV (reference sequence). The CDR3 spells CASSLLAGDPGTQYF. CDR3 in DNA: TGTGCCAGCAGTTTACTAGCGGGAGATCCCGGTACGCAGTATTTT.

The V and J genes are TRBV10-3 and TRBJ1-1; D gene uncertain. CDR1 is ENHRY and CDR2 is SYGVKD in the germline V gene. The V gene lost 2 bases and the J gene lost 11 bases, with 12 bases spanning the gap. CDR3 length: 12 amino acids. The CDR3 DNA sequence: TGTGCCATCAGTGAGCCCCGGGGAAGGGCTTTCTTT. This gives the protein CAISEPRGRAFF.

The rearrangement uses TRBV28 and TRBJ2-6; D is unresolved. Trimming cost V 9 bases and J 0 bases, with 9 bases left between them. In germline, CDR1 is MDHEN, CDR2 SYDVKM. CDR3 length equals 14 residues. In DNA form, the CDR3 reads TGTGCCAGAGGATACCCCTCTGGGGCCAACGTCCTGACTTTC. It yields the protein CARGYPSGANVLTF.

The J gene is TRBJ2-3, the V gene TRBV6-5; D might be TRBD1 (6 bases). This CDR3 region has 13 residues. Germline V lookup: CDR1 MNHEY, CDR2 SVGAGI. Trimming took off 6 bases at V and 5 bases at J, with 12 bases between the two ends. CDR3 amino acids: CASSPNRVDTQYF. CDR3 sequence (DNA): TGTGCCAGCAGCCCCAACAGGGTAGATACGCAGTATTTT.

This chain connects TRBV18 to TRBJ2-1, with D hard to call. The germline CDR1 and CDR2 sequences are KGHSH and LQKENI. Trimming took off 4 bases at V and 5 bases at J, with 3 bases between the two ends. The CDR3 runs 11 residues. The CDR3 spells CASSLNNEQFF. For the CDR3, the DNA is TGTGCCAGCTCACTTAACAATGAGCAGTTCTTC.

The V and J genes are TRBV5-1 and TRBJ2-6, with unresolved D. CDR3 length equals 20 residues. Looked up from germline, CDR1 is SGHRS and CDR2 is YFSETQ. V was cut by 3 bases and J by 0 bases, with 22 bases left in between. The CDR3 DNA reads as TGCGCCAGCAGCTACCCCACAAAGAATCTTCTAAGCTCTGGGGCCAACGTCCTGACTTTC. It encodes CASSYPTKNLLSSGANVLTF.

V usage is TRBV7-9 and J usage is TRBJ2-7; tentative D call: TRBD2 (6 bases). Germline CDR1 and CDR2: SEHNR and FQNEAQ (reference sequence). The length of the CDR3 is 16 residues. V was clipped by 4 bases and J by 12 bases, with 28 bases between them. CDR3 region: CASSSGSNSGPGGRYF. As DNA, the CDR3 is TGTGCCAGCAGCTCGGGCTCTAATAGCGGCCCCGGAGGGAGGTACTTC.

V usage is TRBV7-3 and J usage is TRBJ2-5, with 7 bases fitting TRBD2. V dropped 2 bases and J dropped 2; count of bases not matched to a gene: 8. The CDR3 is made up of 16 amino acids. Germline CDR1 and CDR2: SGHTA and FQGTGA. The CDR3 reads CASSLARDYRQETQYF. The CDR3 DNA is TGTGCCAGCAGCTTAGCCCGGGACTACAGACAAGAGACCCAGTACTTC.

The chain carries TRBV7-9 and TRBJ2-5; 8 nucleotides align to TRBD1. The length of the CDR3 is 14 residues. Germline V gives CDR1 SEHNR, CDR2 FQNEAQ (reference sequence). With 5 bases clipped from V and 5 bases from J, the junction kept 7 bases outside the gene matches. The CDR3 region is CASSKTGGGETQYF. The CDR3 DNA reads as TGTGCCAGCAGCAAAACAGGGGGTGGGGAGACCCAGTACTTC.

This chain uses TRBV29-1 with TRBJ2-7, with 7 bases identical to TRBD1. The length of the CDR3 is 16 residues. Germline loops: CDR1 SQVTM, CDR2 ANQGSEA. The V gene end was trimmed by 4 bases and the J gene end by 4 bases; junction bases not matched to a gene: 16. The DNA for the CDR3 is TGCAGCGTTGTAACCTACGACAGGGTCGCAAGTTACGAGCAGTACTTC. This encodes CSVVTYDRVASYEQYF.

This chain connects TRBV2 to TRBJ1-2; D gene unclear. V lost 4 bases, J lost 4 bases, and 10 bases lay in between. The CDR3 covers 13 residues. CDR1 and CDR2 (germline): SNHLY, FYNNEI. CDR3 DNA sequence: TGTGCCAGCAGTGGTAGCCTTGGCTATGGCTACACCTTC. Encoded protein: CASSGSLGYGYTF.

V is TRBV5-1 and J is TRBJ2-1; no clear D gene. The germline CDR1 and CDR2 sequences are SGHRS and YFSETQ. The CDR3 has 14 amino acids. Deletions cut 0 bases from V and 8 bases from J, with 12 bases between. CDR3 amino acids: CASSLDRAIDEQFF. In nucleotides, the CDR3 is TGCGCCAGCAGCTTGGACAGAGCAATCGATGAGCAGTTCTTC.

The chain links TRBV19 to TRBJ2-2; D is unclear. There are 13 residues in the CDR3. V lost 4 bases to trimming and J lost 1 base, with 4 bases between them. Looked up from germline, CDR1 is LNHDA and CDR2 is SQIVND (reference sequence). The CDR3 sequence is CASSTQNTGELFF. The CDR3 DNA sequence: TGTGCCAGTAGTACCCAGAACACCGGGGAGCTGTTTTTT.

The genes are TRBV7-2 and TRBJ2-3, with D possibly being TRBD1 or TRBD2 (5 bases each). V gave up 2 bases and J gave up 1 base, with 16 bases separating them. Germline V gives CDR1 SGHTA, CDR2 FQGNSA. The CDR3 spans 17 residues. The CDR3 region is CASSLPGPTGRTDTQYF. The CDR3 nucleotides are TGTGCCAGCAGCTTACCGGGACCCACGGGACGCACAGATACGCAGTATTTT. The full variable domain, with the rest looked up from reference TRBV7-2 and TRBJ2-3, is GAGVSQSPSNKVTEKGKDVELRCDPISGHTALYWYRQSLGQGLEFLIYFQGNSAPDKSGLPSDRFSAERTGGSVSTLTIQRTQQEDSAVYLCASSLPGPTGRTDTQYFGPGTRLTVL.

The V call is TRBV7-2, the J call TRBJ2-7; D not resolved. CDR1 SGHTA and CDR2 FQGNSA come from the germline V gene. V gave up 2 bases and J gave up 0 bases, with 11 bases separating them. The CDR3 length is 15 residues. CDR3 loop: CASSLREKPSYEQYF. Here the CDR3 DNA reads TGTGCCAGCAGCTTACGAGAGAAGCCCTCCTACGAGCAGTACTTC.

This sequence joins TRBV6-5 and TRBJ2-3; D is unresolved. Trimming pared 6 bases from V and 1 base from J, leaving 14 bases between. From germline, CDR1 is MNHEY and CDR2 SVGAGI. The CDR3 runs 15 residues. CDR3 amino acids: CASRSRETRTDTQYF. CDR3 sequence (DNA): TGTGCCAGCAGGTCCAGAGAAACCCGCACAGATACGCAGTATTTT.

The chain carries TRBV6-1 and TRBJ1-1; no firm D call. V lost 2 bases, J lost 3 bases, and 10 bases lay in between. The germline CDR1 and CDR2 sequences are MNHNS and SASEGT. The CDR3 sequence is 14 residues long. As DNA, the CDR3 is TGTGCCAGCAGTGAAATTGGGTGGGACACTGAAGCTTTCTTT. The encoded protein is CASSEIGWDTEAFF.

The CDR3 nucleotides read TGTGCCAGTAAGATGGGGGGGAACACTGAAGCTTTCTTT. Its protein product is CASKMGGNTEAFF. This rearrangement joins TRBV19 to TRBJ1-1, with D possibly TRBD1 on 5 matching bases. The CDR3 consists of 13 residues. CDR1 is LNHDA and CDR2 is SQIVND in the germline V gene (reference sequence). V was clipped by 7 bases and J by 1 base, with 10 bases between them.

V is TRBV11-2 and J is TRBJ1-5, with TRBD1 as a possible D gene (6 bases). The CDR3 spans 15 residues. V was trimmed by 5 bases and J by 1 base, leaving 12 bases between them. Germline CDR1 SGHAT, CDR2 FQNNGV. The chain's CDR3 is CASSPGEGSNQPQHF. The CDR3 DNA follows: TGTGCCAGCAGCCCAGGGGAAGGGAGCAATCAGCCCCAGCATTTT.